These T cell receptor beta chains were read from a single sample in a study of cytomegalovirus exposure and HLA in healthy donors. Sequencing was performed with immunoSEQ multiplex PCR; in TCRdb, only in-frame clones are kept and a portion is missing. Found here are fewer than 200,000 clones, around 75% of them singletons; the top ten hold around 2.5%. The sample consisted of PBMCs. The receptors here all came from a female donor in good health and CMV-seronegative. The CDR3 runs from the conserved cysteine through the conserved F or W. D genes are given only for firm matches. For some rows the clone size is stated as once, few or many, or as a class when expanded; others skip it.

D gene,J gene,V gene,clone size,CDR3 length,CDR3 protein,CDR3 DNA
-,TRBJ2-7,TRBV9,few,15,CASSVGDGGTYEQYF,TGTGCCAGCAGCGTAGGGGACGGGGGAACCTACGAGCAGTACTTC
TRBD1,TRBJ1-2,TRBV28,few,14,CASRQGQENYGYTF,TGTGCCAGCAGACAAGGACAGGAAAACTATGGCTACACCTTC
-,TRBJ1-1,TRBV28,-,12,CASTFRGAEAFF,TGTGCCAGCACTTTTAGGGGTGCTGAAGCTTTCTTT
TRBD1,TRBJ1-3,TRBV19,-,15,CASSMNRGLRNTIYF,TGTGCCAGTAGTATGAACAGGGGTTTGCGGAACACCATATATTTT
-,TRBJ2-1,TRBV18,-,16,CASSPQTGLAPNEQFF,TGTGCCAGCTCACCTCAGACAGGTCTCGCACCGAATGAGCAGTTCTTC
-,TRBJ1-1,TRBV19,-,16,CASSMLGLTGNTEAFF,TGTGCCAGTAGTATGCTGGGGCTAACGGGGAACACTGAAGCTTTCTTT
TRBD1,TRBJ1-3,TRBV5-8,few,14,CASSSGQGEDTIYF,TGTGCCAGCAGCTCCGGACAGGGGGAAGACACCATATATTTT
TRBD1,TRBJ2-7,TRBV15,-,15,CATSREETGGKEQYF,TGTGCCACCAGCAGAGAAGAGACAGGGGGCAAGGAGCAGTACTTC
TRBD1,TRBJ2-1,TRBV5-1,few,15,CASSGTGGVSNEQFF,TGCGCCAGCAGCGGAACAGGGGGCGTTAGCAATGAGCAGTTCTTC
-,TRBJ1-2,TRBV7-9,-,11,CASEANYGYTF,TGTGCCAGCGAGGCTAACTATGGCTACACCTTC
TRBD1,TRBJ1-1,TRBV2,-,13,CASTKTGAAEAFF,TGTGCCAGCACAAAGACAGGGGCGGCTGAAGCTTTCTTT